This note documents a single T cell receptor beta chain sequence. What it recognizes is unknown. PCR primers comprised 60 Vbeta and 13 Jbeta primers. Sequencing was performed with immunoSEQ multiplex PCR; in TCRdb, only in-frame clones are kept and a portion is missing. Among about 130,000 clones listed, 75% to 85% were seen once. The ends lost 2 bases at V and 4 bases at J; junction bases unmatched: 7. This CDR3 is built from 15 residues. Germline V lookup: CDR1 MGHRA, CDR2 YSYEKL. This sample is drawn from a study of cytomegalovirus exposure and HLA in healthy donors. The study, taken as a whole, reports: Most observed TCR sequences were rare, whereas some public TCRs were detected in many donors.

The chain uses TRBV4-1 and TRBJ1-2; 7 positions match TRBD1. The sequenced sample consisted of PBMCs. The receptor was derived from a middle-aged woman in good health and CMV-seronegative. CDR3 region: CASSQQTGAPYGYTF. The CDR3 DNA sequence: TGCGCCAGCAGCCAACAAACAGGGGCCCCCTATGGCTACACCTTC.